These T cell receptor beta chains were read from a single sample in a study of persistence of HIV-infected CD4 T cells. No antigen has been assigned to these receptors. This table comes from immunoSEQ multiplex PCR, and its TCRdb copy is limited to in-frame clones, with some not included. The sample lists 20,000 to 25,000 clones, over 65% occurring once. The material sequenced was CD4+ T cells sorted from PBMCs after roughly 20-hour stimulation, taken from a patient who received antiretroviral therapy. These receptor sequences come from an adult man with HIV who was CMV-seropositive. CDR3s include the opening cysteine and the closing phenylalanine or tryptophan. The D gene is left open where the match is weak. Clone size appears in some rows only: once, few, many, or a class for an expanded clone.

v_gene	d_gene	abundance	j_gene	CDR3aa	CDR3nt
TRBV5-1	-	-	TRBJ2-2	CASSSANTGELFF	TGCGCCAGCAGCTCGGCGAACACCGGGGAGCTGTTTTTT
TRBV18	-	-	TRBJ2-7	CASSPTGHLYEQYF	TGTGCCAGCTCACCTACGGGACACCTCTACGAGCAGTACTTC
TRBV7-2	-	-	TRBJ1-1	CASSLESGTYAEAFF	TGTGCCAGCAGCTTAGAATCGGGGACGTACGCTGAAGCTTTCTTT
TRBV5-1	TRBD2	-	TRBJ2-1	CASANLAAIEQFF	TGCGCCAGCGCGAACCTAGCGGCGATTGAGCAGTTCTTC
TRBV24-1	-	-	TRBJ2-2	CATSDPDRELFF	TGTGCCACCAGTGACCCGGATCGGGAGCTGTTTTTT
TRBV7-2	-	-	TRBJ2-1	CASSLAGTYNEQFF	TGTGCCAGCAGCTTAGCCGGAACCTACAATGAGCAGTTCTTC
TRBV29-1	-	-	TRBJ2-3	CSADSPGSDTQYF	TGCAGCGCCGACTCCCCAGGGTCAGATACGCAGTATTTT
TRBV5-5	-	-	TRBJ1-4	CASSLYSNDEKLFF	TGTGCCAGCAGCTTGTATAGTAATGATGAAAAACTGTTTTTT
TRBV5-1	-	-	TRBJ2-3	CATNSGGTDTQYF	TGCGCCACCAATTCCGGGGGTACAGATACGCAGTATTTT
TRBV11-2	-	-	TRBJ2-3	CASSLEGRLVSTDTQYF	TGTGCCAGCAGCTTAGAGGGTCGGCTAGTGAGTACAGATACGCAGTATTTT
TRBV4-2	TRBD1	-	TRBJ1-1	CASSQGADRVMNTEAFF	TGTGCCAGCAGCCAAGGAGCGGACAGGGTAATGAACACTGAAGCTTTCTTT
TRBV10-3	TRBD2	few	TRBJ2-1	CAISDLLADKFF	TGTGCCATCAGTGATTTACTAGCGGACAAGTTCTTC
TRBV23-1	-	once	TRBJ1-5	CASNVGRVPQPQHF	TGCGCCAGCAACGTAGGTAGGGTCCCTCAGCCCCAGCATTTT
TRBV10-1	-	-	TRBJ2-7	CASSESGASYEQYF	TGCGCCAGCAGTGAGTCGGGCGCCTCCTACGAGCAGTACTTC
TRBV6-5	-	-	TRBJ1-4	CASTTRARNEKLFF	TGTGCCAGCACCACCCGAGCCAGAAATGAAAAACTGTTTTTT
TRBV2	-	medium-sized	TRBJ1-2	CASSVENYGYTF	TGTGCCAGCAGTGTGGAAAACTATGGCTACACCTTC
TRBV5-1	TRBD1	few	TRBJ2-7	CASSLGGDRGYEQYF	TGCGCCAGCAGCCTGGGTGGCGACAGGGGTTACGAGCAGTACTTC
TRBV21-1	-	once	TRBJ1-6	CASSNDRGRGNSPLHF	TGTGCCAGCAGCAACGACAGGGGGCGGGGGAATTCACCCCTCCACTTT